This is a list of T cell receptor beta chains from one sample in a study of OX40 agonist ivuxolimab in advanced cancers. Measured with immunoSEQ multiplex PCR; TCRdb has only the in-frame clones, and not every one. This table holds about 69,000 clones, roughly nine tenths found once. The material was CD4+ or CD8+ T cells sorted from blood, obtained in a trial of the OX40 agonist ivuxolimab. The origin of the receptors is an adult with an advanced solid tumor such as melanoma, head and neck, liver or kidney cancer. Both conserved end residues are part of each CDR3. The order of the fields is clone size, CDR3 length, D gene, J gene, V gene, CDR3 protein, CDR3 DNA. D genes are given only for firm matches. Some rows have no size entry. The others give once, few or many, or a class for an expanded clone.

size: .
length: 15
D: .
J: TRBJ1-1
V: TRBV14
CDR3: CASSQVGRGNTEAFF
DNA: TGTGCCAGCAGCCAAGTAGGCAGGGGGAACACTGAAGCTTTCTTT

size: .
length: 15
D: .
J: TRBJ2-7
V: TRBV7-2
CDR3: CASRYNSGNSYEQYF
DNA: TGTGCCAGCAGATATAATAGCGGCAACTCCTACGAGCAGTACTTC

size: .
length: 15
D: .
J: TRBJ1-5
V: TRBV19
CDR3: CASSPGGYNNQPQHF
DNA: TGTGCCAGTAGTCCCGGGGGGTACAACAATCAGCCCCAGCATTTT

size: once
length: 15
D: TRBD1
J: TRBJ2-7
V: TRBV7-3
CDR3: CASSLTGTGPHEQYF
DNA: TGTGCCAGCAGCTTAACGGGGACAGGGCCCCACGAGCAGTACTTC

size: .
length: 14
D: .
J: TRBJ1-1
V: TRBV2
CDR3: CASRFGRLNTEAFF
DNA: TGTGCCAGCCGGTTCGGACGGCTGAACACTGAAGCTTTCTTT

size: .
length: 15
D: TRBD1
J: TRBJ1-1
V: TRBV28
CDR3: CASSSTGTGVTEAFF
DNA: TGTGCCAGCAGTTCTACCGGGACAGGGGTTACTGAAGCTTTCTTT

size: .
length: 13
D: .
J: TRBJ1-2
V: TRBV2
CDR3: CASSEVRKYGYTF
DNA: TGTGCCAGCAGTGAAGTCAGGAAATATGGCTACACCTTC

size: .
length: 18
D: TRBD2
J: TRBJ2-1
V: TRBV4-2
CDR3: CASSQDTSGSWSYNEQFF
DNA: TGTGCCAGCAGCCAAGATACTAGCGGGAGTTGGTCCTACAATGAGCAGTTCTTC

size: few
length: 13
D: .
J: TRBJ2-7
V: TRBV4-3
CDR3: CASSQGRQLEQYF
DNA: TGCGCCAGCAGCCAAGGCCGTCAGCTGGAGCAGTACTTC

size: once
length: 14
D: .
J: TRBJ2-3
V: TRBV7-3
CDR3: CASSKGRRTDTQYF
DNA: TGTGCCAGCAGCAAGGGGAGGCGCACAGATACGCAGTATTTT

size: .
length: 11
D: TRBD1
J: TRBJ2-1
V: TRBV7-3
CDR3: CASSRTRGPLF
DNA: TGTGCCAGCAGCCGCACGAGGGGGCCCCTCTTC

size: .
length: 14
D: .
J: TRBJ1-1
V: TRBV5-1
CDR3: CASSWVGEDTEAFF
DNA: TGCGCCAGCAGCTGGGTAGGCGAGGACACTGAAGCTTTCTTT

size: .
length: 14
D: .
J: TRBJ1-1
V: TRBV7-2
CDR3: CASGGHNRNTEAFF
DNA: TGTGCCAGTGGTGGACATAACAGGAACACTGAAGCTTTCTTT

size: .
length: 15
D: TRBD1
J: TRBJ1-2
V: TRBV6-6
CDR3: CASSYEGQGVSGYTF
DNA: TGTGCCAGCAGTTACGAGGGACAGGGAGTCTCTGGCTACACCTTC

size: .
length: 17
D: TRBD1
J: TRBJ1-2
V: TRBV28
CDR3: CASSLWGQGVFGYGYTF
DNA: TGTGCCAGCAGTTTATGGGGGCAGGGGGTATTTGGCTATGGCTACACCTTC

size: once
length: 15
D: .
J: TRBJ1-4
V: TRBV4-3
CDR3: CASSQAPPGNEKLFF
DNA: TGCGCCAGCAGCCAAGCCCCGCCAGGGAATGAAAAACTGTTTTTT

size: medium-sized
length: 15
D: TRBD2
J: TRBJ2-1
V: TRBV6-5
CDR3: CASSSRGGPGNEQFF
DNA: TGTGCCAGCAGCTCCCGGGGGGGGCCGGGCAATGAGCAGTTCTTC

size: .
length: 14
D: .
J: TRBJ1-1
V: TRBV7-7
CDR3: CASSFSQMNTEAFF
DNA: TGTGCCAGCAGCTTTAGCCAGATGAACACTGAAGCTTTCTTT

size: .
length: 16
D: .
J: TRBJ2-6
V: TRBV29-1
CDR3: CSVVSGPISGANVLTF
DNA: TGCAGCGTGGTTTCCGGACCGATCTCTGGGGCCAACGTCCTGACTTTC

size: .
length: 13
D: .
J: TRBJ2-5
V: TRBV7-7
CDR3: CASSLDRQETQYF
DNA: TGTGCCAGCAGCTTAGATAGACAAGAGACCCAGTACTTC

size: .
length: 14
D: TRBD1
J: TRBJ2-7
V: TRBV27
CDR3: CASKADRGPYEQYF
DNA: TGTGCCAGCAAGGCGGACAGGGGGCCCTACGAGCAGTACTTC

size: .
length: 16
D: .
J: TRBJ2-1
V: TRBV9
CDR3: CASSVRAGALNNEQFF
DNA: TGTGCCAGCAGCGTAAGGGCGGGGGCCCTTAACAATGAGCAGTTCTTC

size: .
length: 13
D: .
J: TRBJ1-6
V: TRBV6-5
CDR3: CASRGGLDSPLHF
DNA: TGTGCCAGCCGGGGGGGGTTGGATTCACCCCTCCACTTT

size: once
length: 15
D: TRBD1
J: TRBJ1-1
V: TRBV5-1
CDR3: CASSLSGQSHTEAFF
DNA: TGCGCCAGCAGCCTATCGGGACAGAGCCACACTGAAGCTTTCTTT

size: .
length: 15
D: .
J: TRBJ2-7
V: TRBV11-2
CDR3: CASSLEVARAYEQYF
DNA: TGTGCCAGCAGCTTAGAGGTAGCGAGGGCCTACGAGCAGTACTTC

size: .
length: 14
D: .
J: TRBJ1-4
V: TRBV7-6
CDR3: CASSSGQAGEKLFF
DNA: TGTGCCAGCAGCTCGGGACAAGCCGGTGAAAAACTGTTTTTT

size: .
length: 17
D: TRBD2
J: TRBJ2-1
V: TRBV5-4
CDR3: CASSLGGTSVTYNEQFF
DNA: TGTGCCAGCAGCCTGGGGGGGACTAGCGTAACCTACAATGAGCAGTTCTTC

size: .
length: 13
D: .
J: TRBJ2-1
V: TRBV4-3
CDR3: CASSQDPGNEQFF
DNA: TGCGCCAGCAGCCAAGATCCCGGGAATGAGCAGTTCTTC

size: .
length: 15
D: .
J: TRBJ2-6
V: TRBV18
CDR3: CASSRGNSGANVLTF
DNA: TGTGCCAGCTCACGAGGCAACTCTGGGGCCAACGTCCTGACTTTC

size: many
length: 12
D: .
J: TRBJ2-1
V: TRBV4-1
CDR3: CASSQGYNEQFF
DNA: TGCGCCAGCAGCCAAGGATACAATGAGCAGTTCTTC

size: .
length: 15
D: .
J: TRBJ1-3
V: TRBV5-1
CDR3: CASSLDSGAGNTIYF
DNA: TGCGCCAGCAGCTTGGATTCAGGGGCGGGAAACACCATATATTTT

size: .
length: 15
D: .
J: TRBJ1-1
V: TRBV4-1
CDR3: CASSQVGKKNTEAFF
DNA: TGCGCCAGCAGCCAAGTGGGTAAGAAGAACACTGAAGCTTTCTTT

size: .
length: 16
D: TRBD1
J: TRBJ2-5
V: TRBV19
CDR3: CASSAPGTGYQETQYF
DNA: TGTGCCAGTAGTGCACCCGGGACAGGCTACCAAGAGACCCAGTACTTC

size: once
length: 13
D: .
J: TRBJ2-5
V: TRBV7-2
CDR3: CASSLDRRETQYF
DNA: TGTGCCAGCAGCTTAGACCGGAGAGAGACCCAGTACTTC

size: .
length: 15
D: .
J: TRBJ2-2
V: TRBV4-1
CDR3: CASSQEQASAGELFF
DNA: TGCGCCAGCAGCCAAGAGCAAGCTAGCGCCGGGGAGCTGTTTTTT